This paragraph covers one T cell receptor (beta chain) sequence. Its specificity is not known. Selected positively for CCR7 and CD45RO-negative, naive CD8 cells excluded terminally differentiated effector memory CD45RA+ cells. The sample belongs to a study of shared clonotypes between healthy human individuals. Study context: Each donor's CD8 memory used one plate, CD8 naive two, each CD4 subset three.

Study findings and constraints: It was the few donors that limited the genetic and exposure-history diversity represented. Across four donors, naive CD4 shared around 5%, naive CD8 around 3.8%, memory CD4 more than 2%, memory CD8 0.4% to 0.5%.

It was about 190 ng DNA, approximately 30,000 T cell genomes, that sorted-subset replicate PCRs used. Clones were read by immunoSEQ multiplex PCR, and TCRdb kept only the in-frame ones, dropping some. The table records about 2.1 million clones, just over 90% of them present only once. V was trimmed by 0 bases and J by 4 bases, leaving 10 bases between them. The CDR3 covers 15 residues. Germline values: CDR1 LGHNA, CDR2 YSLEER. The specimen was naive CD8+ T cells from PBMCs. The origin of this receptor is a man aged 18-30 years in good health. Some clones in this sample may be carry-over from other donors' samples. This sequence joins TRBV4-3 and TRBJ2-1; possible D gene TRBD1, 6 bases. CDR3: CASSQEGAQYNEQFF. CDR3 in DNA: TGCGCCAGCAGCCAAGAGGGGGCGCAATACAATGAGCAGTTCTTC.